This TCR beta chain was obtained from a study of molecular identifiers for immune sequencing clone quantification. Looking at the study overall: Across replicate runs, RNA obtained from around 20,000 or 100,000 naive CD8 cells was divided into five, with four undergoing sequencing.

To note about this clonotype: Antigen specificity is unknown.

Germline CDR1 and CDR2: MDHEN and SYDVKM. With 3 bases removed from V and 1 base from J, the gap between germline ends came to 15 bases. The CDR3 runs to 16 residues. General observations from the study: Among effectors, clones above 20 RNA copies held over 97% of molecules; among naive cells, under 1%.

Listed TCR primers, together with previously described methods, were used for the bulk TCR libraries. A single record per CDR3 protein comes from TCRdb applying MiXCR to the PCR reads. Found here are 600,000 to 650,000 distinct CDR3 sequences, roughly 21% of them singletons; the top ten hold approximately 0.9%. Naive CD8 T cells were FACS-sorted by CD8+CD4-CCR7+CD45RA+ markers. V usage is TRBV28 and J usage is TRBJ2-5; the D gene could be TRBD1 or TRBD2 (6 bases each). The origin of this receptor is a human donor in good health. Some libraries in this study had Jurkat cell RNA spiked in. Material for sequencing was naive CD8+ T cells from blood, with Jurkat cell RNA spiked in. Subset denoted: FACS-sorted CD8+CD4-CCR7+CD45RA+ naive T cells. CDR3 protein: CASSLGGVYLQETQYF. In nucleotides, the CDR3 is TGTGCCAGCAGTTTGGGGGGCGTTTATCTCCAAGAGACCCAGTACTTC.